Here is one T cell receptor beta chain with its context. Its antigen remains unknown. These data belong to a study of vaccination and CD4 T cells after COVID-19. Study overall: Comprising six males and four females, the convalescent participants counted two Hispanic individuals among them.

This CDR3 is 15 amino acids long. After removal of 6 bases from V and 2 bases from J, the junction contained 7 bases not matched to a gene. Germline V gene data show CDR1 as MNHNS and CDR2 as SASEGT. The treatment denotes: roughly 10-day PBMC culture with coronavirus spike peptide pools or control peptides (ViraFEST assay). Once peptide pools had expanded antigen-specific T cells, ViraFEST sequenced TCRs. Scientists ran DNA taken from cultured CD4+ T cells through the Oncomine TCR Beta short-read assay for sequencing. Researchers extracted genomic DNA from CD4+ T cells that had been cultured. TCRdb itself ran the PCR reads through MiXCR, one entry per CDR3 protein. The sample includes around 20,000 distinct CDR3 sequences, roughly 45% seen only once; the top ten take roughly 6.7%.

The TCR comes from a human donor who had recovered from COVID-19. Sequencing input: CD4+ T cells from blood, cultured in vitro. The chain joins TRBV6-1 to TRBJ2-7; TRBD2 matches at 10 bases. CDR3: CASSSGTSDTYEQYF. The CDR3 bases are TGTGCCAGCAGCTCCGGGACTAGCGATACCTACGAGCAGTACTTC.